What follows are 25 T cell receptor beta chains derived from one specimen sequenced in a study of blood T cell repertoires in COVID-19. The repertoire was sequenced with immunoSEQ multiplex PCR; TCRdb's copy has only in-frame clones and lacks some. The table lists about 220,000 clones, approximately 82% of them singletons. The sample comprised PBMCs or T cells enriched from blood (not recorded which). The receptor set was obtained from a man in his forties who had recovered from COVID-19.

The CDR3 bases are TGTGCCAGCAGCTACGGGACAGGGAGACCCTACGAGCAGTACTTC. As protein: CASSYGTGRPYEQYF. This chain joins TRBV27 and TRBJ2-7; 9 bases align to TRBD1. Germline CDR1 and CDR2: MNHEY and SMNVEV (reference sequence). This CDR3 is built from 15 residues. V shed 6 bases, J shed 2 bases, and the junction held 8 bases outside the gene matches.

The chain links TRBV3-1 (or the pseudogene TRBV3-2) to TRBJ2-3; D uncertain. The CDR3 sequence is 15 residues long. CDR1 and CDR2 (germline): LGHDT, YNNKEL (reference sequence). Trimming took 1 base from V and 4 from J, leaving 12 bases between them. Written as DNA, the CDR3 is TGTGCCAGCAGCCAAGGAACGCAGGTGTCAGATACGCAGTATTTT. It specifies CASSQGTQVSDTQYF.

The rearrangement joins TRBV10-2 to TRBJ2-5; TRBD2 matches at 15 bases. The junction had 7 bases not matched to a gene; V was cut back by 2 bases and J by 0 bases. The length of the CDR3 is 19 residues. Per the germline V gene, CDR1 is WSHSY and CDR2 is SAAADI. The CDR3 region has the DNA TGCGCCAGCAGTGAGGGATGGACTAGCGGGAGGGAATACCAAGAGACCCAGTACTTC. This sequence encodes CASSEGWTSGREYQETQYF.

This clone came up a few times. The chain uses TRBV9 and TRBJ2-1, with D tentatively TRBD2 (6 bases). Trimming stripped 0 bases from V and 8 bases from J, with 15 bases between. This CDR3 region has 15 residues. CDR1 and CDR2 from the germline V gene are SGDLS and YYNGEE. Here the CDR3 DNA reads TGTGCCAGCAGCGTAGGTGTCGGGAGTTCAGATGAGCAGTTCTTC. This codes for CASSVGVGSSDEQFF.

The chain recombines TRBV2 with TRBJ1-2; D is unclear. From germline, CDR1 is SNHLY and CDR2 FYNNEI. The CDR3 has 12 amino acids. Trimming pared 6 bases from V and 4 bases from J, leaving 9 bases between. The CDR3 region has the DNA TGTGCCAGCAGAGAAAGAGGCTATGGCTACACCTTC. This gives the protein CASRERGYGYTF.

CDR3 coding DNA: TGTGCCAGCAGCTTAGTGGGACAGCCCTATTCCTTCTTTAATCAGCCCCAGCATTTT. Amino acid sequence: CASSLVGQPYSFFNQPQHF. The gene calls are TRBV7-9 and TRBJ1-5; 7 bases agree with TRBD1. Trimming took 1 base from V and 4 from J; bases not matched to a gene: 16. Germline V CDR1 and CDR2: SEHNR, FQNEAQ (reference sequence). CDR3 length: 19 amino acids.

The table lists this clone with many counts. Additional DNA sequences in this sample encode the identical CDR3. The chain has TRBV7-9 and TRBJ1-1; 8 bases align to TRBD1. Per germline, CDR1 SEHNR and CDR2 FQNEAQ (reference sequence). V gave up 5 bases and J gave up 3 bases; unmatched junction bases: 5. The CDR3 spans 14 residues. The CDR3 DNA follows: TGTGCCAGCAGCCTAACAGGGGGGGACACTGAAGCTTTCTTT. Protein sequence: CASSLTGGDTEAFF. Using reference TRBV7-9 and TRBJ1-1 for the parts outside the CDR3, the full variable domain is DTGVSQNPRHKITKRGQNVTFRCDPISEHNRLYWYRQTLGQGPEFLTYFQNEAQLEKSRLLSDRFSAERPKGSFSTLEIQRTEQGDSAMYLCASSLTGGDTEAFFGQGTRLTVV.

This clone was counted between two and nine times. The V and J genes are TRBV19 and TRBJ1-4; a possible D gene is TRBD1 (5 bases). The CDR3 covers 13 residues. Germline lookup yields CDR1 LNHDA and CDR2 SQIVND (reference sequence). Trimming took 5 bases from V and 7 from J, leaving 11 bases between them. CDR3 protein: CASSPGSGEKLFF. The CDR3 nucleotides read TGTGCCAGTAGTCCAGGGTCAGGTGAAAAACTGTTTTTT.

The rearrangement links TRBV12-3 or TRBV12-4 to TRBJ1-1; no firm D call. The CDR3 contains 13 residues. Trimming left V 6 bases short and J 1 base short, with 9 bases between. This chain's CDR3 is CASSYNRNTEAFF. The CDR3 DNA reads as TGTGCCAGCAGCTATAACAGGAACACTGAAGCTTTCTTT.

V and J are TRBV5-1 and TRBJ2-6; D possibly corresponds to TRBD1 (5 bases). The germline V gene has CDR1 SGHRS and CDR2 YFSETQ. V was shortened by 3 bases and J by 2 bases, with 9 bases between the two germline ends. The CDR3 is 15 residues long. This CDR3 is CASSWSGPGANVLTF. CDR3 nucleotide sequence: TGCGCCAGCAGCTGGTCAGGGCCTGGGGCCAACGTCCTGACTTTC.

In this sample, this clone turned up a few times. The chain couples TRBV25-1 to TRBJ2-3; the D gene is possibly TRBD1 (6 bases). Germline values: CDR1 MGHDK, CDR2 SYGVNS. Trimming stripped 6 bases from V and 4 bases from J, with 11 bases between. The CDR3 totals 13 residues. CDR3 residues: CASSVTGPDTQYF. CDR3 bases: TGTGCCAGCAGCGTAACAGGGCCAGATACGCAGTATTTT.

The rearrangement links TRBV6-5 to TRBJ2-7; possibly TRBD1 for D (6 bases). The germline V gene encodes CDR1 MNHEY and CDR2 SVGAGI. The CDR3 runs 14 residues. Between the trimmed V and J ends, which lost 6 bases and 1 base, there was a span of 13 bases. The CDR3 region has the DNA TGTGCCAGCAGACCACAGGGTCCTTCCTACGAGCAGTACTTC. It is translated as CASRPQGPSYEQYF.

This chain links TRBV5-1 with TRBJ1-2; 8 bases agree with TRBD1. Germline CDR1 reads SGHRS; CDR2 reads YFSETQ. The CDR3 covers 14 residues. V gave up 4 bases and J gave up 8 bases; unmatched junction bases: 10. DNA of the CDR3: TGCGCCAGCAGCATGGGACAGGCTGTGGAAGGCTACACCTTC. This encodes CASSMGQAVEGYTF. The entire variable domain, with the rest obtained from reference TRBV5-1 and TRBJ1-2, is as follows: KAGVTQTPRYLIKTRGQQVTLSCSPISGHRSVSWYQQTPGQGLQFLFEYFSETQRNKGNFPGRFSGRQFSNSRSEMNVSTLELGDSALYLCASSMGQAVEGYTFGSGTRLTVV.

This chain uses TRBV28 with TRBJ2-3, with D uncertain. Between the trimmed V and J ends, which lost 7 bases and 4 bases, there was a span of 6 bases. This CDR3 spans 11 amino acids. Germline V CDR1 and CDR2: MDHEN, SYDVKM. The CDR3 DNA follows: TGTGCCAGCAATCTTGCAGATACGCAGTATTTT. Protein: CASNLADTQYF.

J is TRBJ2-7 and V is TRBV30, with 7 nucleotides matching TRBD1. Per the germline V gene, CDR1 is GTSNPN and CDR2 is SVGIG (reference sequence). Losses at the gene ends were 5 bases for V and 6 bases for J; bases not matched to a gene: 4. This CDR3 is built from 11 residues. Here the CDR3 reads CAWGAGGEQYF. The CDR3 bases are TGTGCCTGGGGGGCAGGGGGCGAGCAGTACTTC.

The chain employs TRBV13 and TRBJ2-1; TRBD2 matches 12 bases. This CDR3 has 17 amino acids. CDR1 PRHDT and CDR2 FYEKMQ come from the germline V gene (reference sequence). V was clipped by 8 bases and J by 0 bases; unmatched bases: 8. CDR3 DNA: TGTGCCAGCGCTCCCGTGACTAGCGGGAGCTCCTACAATGAGCAGTTCTTC. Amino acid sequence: CASAPVTSGSSYNEQFF.

CDR3: CASSLGLTDTQYF. In nucleotides, the CDR3 is TGTGCCAGCAGTTTGGGCCTCACAGATACGCAGTATTTT. The genes are TRBV12-3 or TRBV12-4 and TRBJ2-3; D unclear. V lost 3 bases, J lost 2 bases, and 6 bases lay in between. This CDR3 is 13 amino acids long.

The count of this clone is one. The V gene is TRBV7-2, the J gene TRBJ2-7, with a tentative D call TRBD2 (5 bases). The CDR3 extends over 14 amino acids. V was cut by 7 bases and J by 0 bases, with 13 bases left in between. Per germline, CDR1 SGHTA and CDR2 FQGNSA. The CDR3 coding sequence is TGTGCCAGCACCCTCGCGGGCAACTCCTACGAGCAGTACTTC. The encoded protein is CASTLAGNSYEQYF.

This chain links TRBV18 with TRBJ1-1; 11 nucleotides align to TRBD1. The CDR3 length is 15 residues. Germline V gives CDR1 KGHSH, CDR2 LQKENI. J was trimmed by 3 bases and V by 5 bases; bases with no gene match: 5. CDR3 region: CASSEGQGADTEAFF. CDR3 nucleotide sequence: TGTGCCAGCTCAGAAGGACAGGGGGCTGACACTGAAGCTTTCTTT.

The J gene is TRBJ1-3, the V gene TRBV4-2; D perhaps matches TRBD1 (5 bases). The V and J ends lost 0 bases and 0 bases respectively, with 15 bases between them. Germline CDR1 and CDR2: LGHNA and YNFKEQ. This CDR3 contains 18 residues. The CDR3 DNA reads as TGTGCCAGCAGCCAAGATCATACGACAGCAAACTCTGGAAACACCATATATTTT. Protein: CASSQDHTTANSGNTIYF.

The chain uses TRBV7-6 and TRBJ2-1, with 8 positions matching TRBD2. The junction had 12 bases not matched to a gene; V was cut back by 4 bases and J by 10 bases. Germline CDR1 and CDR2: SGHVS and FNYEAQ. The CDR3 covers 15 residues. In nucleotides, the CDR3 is TGTGCCAGCAGCTCCCTTAGCGGGGTTTTCGGCGAGCAGTTCTTC. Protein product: CASSSLSGVFGEQFF.

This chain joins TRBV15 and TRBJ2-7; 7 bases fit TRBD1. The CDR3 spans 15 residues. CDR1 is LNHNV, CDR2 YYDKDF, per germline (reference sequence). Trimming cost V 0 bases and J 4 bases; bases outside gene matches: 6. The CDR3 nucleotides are TGTGCCACCAGCAGAGAGCTGGGACAGAGTTACGAGCAGTACTTC. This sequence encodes CATSRELGQSYEQYF. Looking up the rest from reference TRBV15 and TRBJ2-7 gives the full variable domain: DAMVIQNPRYQVTQFGKPVTLSCSQTLNHNVMYWYQQKSSQAPKLLFHYYDKDFNNEADTPDNFQSRRPNTSFCFLDIRSPGLGDTAMYLCATSRELGQSYEQYFGPGTRLTVT.

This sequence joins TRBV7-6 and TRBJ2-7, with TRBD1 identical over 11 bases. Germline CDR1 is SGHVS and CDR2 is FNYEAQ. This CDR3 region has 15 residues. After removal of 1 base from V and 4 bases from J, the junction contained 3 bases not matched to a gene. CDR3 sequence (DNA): TGTGCCAGCAGCTTAGGGGGGACAGGGGGATACGAGCAGTACTTC. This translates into CASSLGGTGGYEQYF.

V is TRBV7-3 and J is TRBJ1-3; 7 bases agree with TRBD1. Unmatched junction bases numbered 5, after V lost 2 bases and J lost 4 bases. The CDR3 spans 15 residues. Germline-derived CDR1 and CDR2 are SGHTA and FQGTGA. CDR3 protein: CASSLQGGSGNTIYF. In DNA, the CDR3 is TGTGCCAGCAGCTTACAGGGGGGCTCAGGAAACACCATATATTTT.

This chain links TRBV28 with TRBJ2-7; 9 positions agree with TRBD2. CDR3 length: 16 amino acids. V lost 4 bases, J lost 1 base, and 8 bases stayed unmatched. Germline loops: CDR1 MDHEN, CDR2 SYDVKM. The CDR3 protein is CASSYGKREASYEQYF. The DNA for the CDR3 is TGTGCCAGCAGTTATGGGAAGCGGGAGGCTTCCTACGAGCAGTACTTC.